The clone carrying this T cell receptor beta chain has only one observation. Its antigen remains unidentified. The sample is drawn from a study of a mutant IDH1 vaccine in newly diagnosed glioma. Study overall: Of treated patients, approximately 62% were men and roughly 40% women, averaging around 39 years.

Method: immunoSEQ multiplex PCR; TCRdb's copy keeps in-frame clones and lacks some. Of some 21,000 clones detected, about nine tenths appear once; the ten largest clones hold around 6%. Findings and limits, study-wide: Apparently, pseudoprogression bore no relation to changes among the top peripheral T cell clonotypes.

CDR3 length: 11 amino acids. The germline gives CDR1 SNHLY, CDR2 FYNNEI. Documented time point: week 11, during vaccination. Doses comprised 300 ug of mutant IDH1 20-mer peptide each, plus topical imiquimod. This clonotype was obtained from a middle-aged woman with glioma. This chain connects TRBV2 to TRBJ1-2, with D uncertain. The specimen comprised PBMCs, sampled from a glioma patient whose treatment included an IDH1 peptide vaccine. CDR3 nucleotides: TGTGCGACGGGGTGGAACTATGGCTACACCTTC. Its protein is CATGWNYGYTF.